These 21 T cell receptor beta chains originate from one sample sequenced in a study of technical replicates of blood from four donors. Repertoires were generated with immunoSEQ multiplex PCR, while TCRdb's copy carries only in-frame clones and drops some. Of around 79,000 clones listed, 85% to 95% were seen once; the top ten hold roughly 0.26%. Sample: T cells isolated from PBMCs. The origin of the receptors is a human donor in good health.

The rearrangement joins TRBV5-1 to TRBJ2-1; 7 positions match TRBD1. The CDR3 consists of 13 residues. Trimming cost V 0 bases and J 8 bases; bases outside gene matches: 2. Germline V CDR1 and CDR2: SGHRS, YFSETQ. In DNA, the CDR3 is TGCGCCAGCAGCTTGGAGACAGGGTATGAGCAGTTCTTC. This gives the protein CASSLETGYEQFF.

The J gene is TRBJ2-7, the V gene TRBV7-6, with TRBD1 matching 7 bases. Germline CDR1 SGHVS, CDR2 FNYEAQ. Unmatched junction bases numbered 11, after V lost 4 bases and J lost 5 bases. The CDR3 consists of 15 residues. CDR3 protein: CASSSRQGQIHEQYF. The CDR3 DNA reads as TGTGCCAGCAGCTCCCGACAGGGCCAAATCCACGAGCAGTACTTC.

The chain is built from TRBV19 and TRBJ1-1; D gene ambiguous. V shed 0 bases and J shed 5 bases, with 7 bases lying between them. The germline V gene has CDR1 LNHDA and CDR2 SQIVND (reference sequence). The CDR3 length is 13 residues. The CDR3 sequence: CASSIDHQTEAFF. DNA of the CDR3: TGTGCCAGTAGTATAGATCATCAAACTGAAGCTTTCTTT.

The chain employs TRBV6-5 and TRBJ2-7; D gene uncertain. Trimming cost V 0 bases and J 0 bases, with 12 bases left between them. The CDR3 length is 16 residues. CDR1 and CDR2 (germline): MNHEY, SVGAGI. This CDR3 is CASSYSLRSSSYEQYF. In DNA form, the CDR3 reads TGTGCCAGCAGTTACTCTTTGAGGTCCAGCTCCTACGAGCAGTACTTC.

The rearrangement joins TRBV18 to TRBJ1-2, with 7 positions matching TRBD1. CDR1 is KGHSH and CDR2 is LQKENI in the germline V gene. The ends lost 5 bases at V and 8 bases at J; junction bases unmatched: 11. The CDR3 is made up of 14 amino acids. The CDR3 DNA sequence: TGTGCCAGCTCAAATGCTCGGACAGGAAACGGCTACACCTTC. It is translated as CASSNARTGNGYTF.

This chain uses TRBV12-5 with TRBJ2-1; 11 positions match TRBD1. The CDR3 is 17 amino acids. Germline V gene lookup returns CDR1 LGHNT and CDR2 FRNRAP. The V and J ends lost 1 base and 3 bases, in that order; junction bases with no gene match: 5. CDR3 protein: CASGLGPGTGGYNEQFF. CDR3 DNA sequence: TGTGCTAGTGGTTTGGGCCCCGGGACAGGGGGCTACAATGAGCAGTTCTTC.

This chain uses TRBV6-6 with TRBJ2-7, with 9 nucleotides matching TRBD1. With 5 bases clipped from V and 1 base from J, the junction kept 6 bases outside the gene matches. Per germline, CDR1 MNHNY and CDR2 SVGAGI (reference sequence). The CDR3 covers 15 residues. The CDR3 spells CASSGRGTGSYEQYF. DNA of the CDR3: TGTGCCAGCAGTGGGCGGGGGACAGGGTCCTACGAGCAGTACTTC.

The chain couples TRBV10-3 to TRBJ1-2; 12 nucleotides match TRBD1. Germline-derived CDR1 and CDR2 are ENHRY and SYGVKD. CDR3 length equals 16 residues. The V and J ends lost 9 bases and 4 bases, in that order; junction bases with no gene match: 12. CDR3 sequence (DNA): TGTGCCATTAAGGCCGGGACAGGGGGCCGAGGCTATGGCTACACCTTC. It is translated as CAIKAGTGGRGYGYTF.

The rearrangement links TRBV5-1 to TRBJ2-4, with D maybe TRBD2 (5 bases). Deletions cut 4 bases from V and 3 bases from J, with 11 bases between. The CDR3 spans 14 residues. Per the germline V gene, CDR1 is SGHRS and CDR2 is YFSETQ. CDR3 bases: TGCGCCAGCAGCCTACTAGGGCGCAAAAACATTCAGTACTTC. Protein: CASSLLGRKNIQYF.

The DNA of the CDR3 is TGTGCCAGCAGTCAAGGCGGAGGGTGGACTAGTACTGAAGCTTTCTTT. This translates into CASSQGGGWTSTEAFF. The chain joins TRBV28 to TRBJ1-1, with D hard to call. This CDR3 has 16 residues. V lost 5 bases, J lost 5 bases, and 21 bases lay in between. The germline V gene encodes CDR1 MDHEN and CDR2 SYDVKM.

This sequence joins TRBV19 and TRBJ1-1; D is uncertain. CDR3 size: 15 residues. Germline V gene lookup returns CDR1 LNHDA and CDR2 SQIVND (reference sequence). The V gene lost 7 bases and the J gene lost 0 bases, with 15 bases spanning the gap. CDR3 coding DNA: TGTGCCAGTATAGACACTCTCATCATGAACACTGAAGCTTTCTTT. This translates into CASIDTLIMNTEAFF.

The chain uses TRBV11-3 and TRBJ2-1, with D perhaps matching TRBD2 (5 bases). Per the germline V gene, CDR1 is SGHNT and CDR2 is YENEEA. The germline V and J ends were trimmed by 1 base and 15 bases, with 13 bases remaining between them. The CDR3 length is 12 residues. The CDR3 DNA sequence: TGTGCCAGCAGCTTAGGGATGGGGAGTGGGTTCTTC. Encoded protein: CASSLGMGSGFF.

The chain has TRBV6-1 and TRBJ1-4; D possibly corresponds to TRBD1 (5 bases). Trimming shortened V by 2 bases and J by 0 bases, and 13 bases separated the two germline ends. CDR1 MNHNS and CDR2 SASEGT come from the germline V gene. The CDR3 runs 17 residues. This CDR3 reads CASSETQGRATNEKLFF. CDR3 sequence (DNA): TGTGCCAGCAGTGAAACGCAGGGTAGGGCAACTAATGAAAAACTGTTTTTT.

The CDR3 sequence is CASSLSAGQKTYEQYF. In DNA, the CDR3 is TGTGCCAGCAGTTTATCGGCGGGACAGAAGACCTACGAGCAGTACTTC. The V call is TRBV27, the J call TRBJ2-7; D may be TRBD1 (7 bases). V was trimmed by 0 bases and J by 2 bases, leaving 14 bases between them. Germline lookup yields CDR1 MNHEY and CDR2 SMNVEV (reference sequence). The CDR3 length is 16 residues.

The chain is built from TRBV28 and TRBJ1-2; TRBD1 matches 9 bases. The CDR3 has 15 residues. Germline assignment: CDR1 MDHEN and CDR2 SYDVKM. V shed 5 bases and J 4 bases; nucleotides not matched to a gene: 8. CDR3 in amino acids: CASSLGQGTTYGYTF. CDR3 DNA: TGTGCCAGCAGTCTCGGACAGGGGACTACCTATGGCTACACCTTC.

V usage is TRBV4-1 and J usage is TRBJ1-5, with 9 bases lining up with TRBD1. The CDR3 length is 16 residues. The trim removed 3 bases at V and 2 bases at J, leaving 5 bases unmatched. The germline CDR1 and CDR2 sequences are MGHRA and YSYEKL. Here the CDR3 DNA reads TGCGCCAGCAGCCACCCGGACAGGGGTGGCAATCAGCCCCAGCATTTT. Amino acids: CASSHPDRGGNQPQHF.

The V gene is TRBV14, the J gene TRBJ2-7; 8 bases match TRBD2. The germline V gene encodes CDR1 SGHDN and CDR2 FVKESK. This CDR3 comprises 16 residues. V gave up 3 bases and J gave up 3 bases; unmatched junction bases: 10. The CDR3, as DNA: TGTGCCAGCAGCCAGTCTCTCTCTAGCGGGTACTACGAGCAGTACTTC. This gives the protein CASSQSLSSGYYEQYF.

The genes are TRBV6-5 and TRBJ1-1, with a weak D call TRBD1 (5 bases). V was clipped by 5 bases and J by 0 bases, with 13 bases between them. This CDR3 comprises 15 residues. Germline assignment: CDR1 MNHEY and CDR2 SVGAGI. CDR3 bases: TGTGCCAGCAGTCTACGACAGAACCTGAACACTGAAGCTTTCTTT. Its translation: CASSLRQNLNTEAFF.

The rearrangement uses TRBV7-3 and TRBJ1-5; D ambiguous. Germline V gene lookup returns CDR1 SGHTA and CDR2 FQGTGA. Trimming took off 4 bases at V and 4 bases at J, with 5 bases between the two ends. The CDR3 covers 12 residues. This chain's CDR3 is CASSSPNQPQHF. In nucleotides, the CDR3 is TGTGCCAGCAGCTCCCCGAATCAGCCCCAGCATTTT.

J is TRBJ1-1 and V is TRBV25-1, with D unclear. The ends were cut back, 8 bases at V and 0 bases at J, with 10 bases in the middle. Germline V lookup: CDR1 MGHDK, CDR2 SYGVNS. The CDR3 contains 13 residues. CDR3 loop: CASGGFMNTEAFF. The CDR3 nucleotides are TGTGCCAGCGGCGGGTTCATGAACACTGAAGCTTTCTTT.

This chain joins TRBV4-1 and TRBJ2-7, with 8 bases that match TRBD1. This CDR3 is 15 amino acids long. The germline V gene encodes CDR1 MGHRA and CDR2 YSYEKL. Unmatched junction bases numbered 5, after V lost 4 bases and J lost 0 bases. Written as DNA, the CDR3 is TGCGCCAGCAGCCCTACAGGGGGTAGCTCCTACGAGCAGTACTTC. This translates into CASSPTGGSSYEQYF.